These 26 T cell receptor beta chains share one sample of origin, sequenced in a study of cytomegalovirus exposure and HLA in healthy donors. The study ran its PCR with 60 Vbeta and 13 Jbeta primers. TCRdb keeps only in-frame clones here, not all; method: immunoSEQ multiplex PCR. The profile shows about 110,000 clones, roughly 73% of them singletons. Material: PBMCs. The receptors shown here come from a woman aged 25-40 years in good health and CMV-seronegative.

This chain joins TRBV29-1 and TRBJ1-2; maybe TRBD1 (6 bases). Trimming pared 3 bases from V and 7 bases from J, leaving 12 bases between. In germline, CDR1 is SQVTM, CDR2 ANQGSEA. CDR3 length: 12 amino acids. The DNA for the CDR3 is TGCAGCGTTGACTCAGGGGCCAGTGGCTACACCTTC. This codes for CSVDSGASGYTF.

The chain links TRBV29-1 to TRBJ1-1; 8 bases agree with TRBD1. The CDR3 has 13 residues. The V gene end was trimmed by 6 bases and the J gene end by 2 bases; junction bases not matched to a gene: 5. Germline V gives CDR1 SQVTM, CDR2 ANQGSEA. In DNA form, the CDR3 reads TGCAGCGTACCCGGACAGGGAAACACTGAAGCTTTCTTT. Amino acid sequence: CSVPGQGNTEAFF.

The chain joins TRBV6-1 to TRBJ1-2; no clear D. The germline CDR1 and CDR2 sequences are MNHNS and SASEGT. The length of the CDR3 is 15 residues. V lost 2 bases to trimming and J lost 4 bases, with 14 bases between them. As DNA, the CDR3 is TGTGCCAGCAGTGAATCGCGGGGTTGGATCTATGGCTACACCTTC. Translation: CASSESRGWIYGYTF.

The rearrangement uses TRBV5-3 and TRBJ1-1, with unresolved D. TRBV5-3 is an ORF for which the function is uncertain. The CDR3 is 16 amino acids. The V end lost 0 bases, the J end lost 0 bases, and 12 bases lay between the germline ends. Here the CDR3 reads CARSLEAAPMNTEAFF. The CDR3 DNA is TGTGCCAGAAGCTTGGAGGCAGCGCCCATGAACACTGAAGCTTTCTTT.

This chain joins TRBV2 and TRBJ2-2; a possible D gene is TRBD2 (5 bases). Deletions cut 3 bases from V and 2 bases from J, with 10 bases between. This CDR3 spans 15 amino acids. Per germline, CDR1 SNHLY and CDR2 FYNNEI. The CDR3: CASSDSGVNTGELFF. The CDR3 region has the DNA TGTGCCAGCAGTGACTCCGGGGTAAACACCGGGGAGCTGTTTTTT.

This chain connects TRBV10-1 to TRBJ1-1; D call uncertain. The CDR3 spans 15 residues. The germline V and J ends were trimmed by 0 bases and 1 base, with 9 bases remaining between them. CDR1 is WNHNN and CDR2 is SYGVQD in the germline V gene (reference sequence). DNA of the CDR3: TGCGCCAGCAGTGAGTCGGAGTTAGGGAACACTGAAGCTTTCTTT. This gives the protein CASSESELGNTEAFF.

J is TRBJ2-3 and V is TRBV30; D is uncertain. CDR1 and CDR2 from the germline V gene are GTSNPN and SVGIG (reference sequence). This CDR3 contains 11 residues. V was cut by 6 bases and J by 4 bases, with 8 bases left in between. Here the CDR3 DNA reads TGTGCCTGTGGAGCATCAGATACGCAGTATTTT. It encodes CACGASDTQYF. The whole variable domain, filled in from reference TRBV30 and TRBJ2-3, reads SQTIHQWPATLVQPVGSPLSLECTVEGTSNPNLYWYRQAAGRGLQLLFYSVGIGQISSEVPQNLSASRPQDRQFILSSKKLLLSDSGFYLCACGASDTQYFGPGTRLTVL.

This clone was seen a few times. In nucleotides, the CDR3 is TGCAGCGTCACCGGACAGGGGGTGGGAGAGACCCAGTACTTC. This sequence encodes CSVTGQGVGETQYF. This sequence joins TRBV29-1 and TRBJ2-5; TRBD1 matches 10 bases. J lost 4 bases, V lost 6 bases, and 8 bases had no gene match. In germline, CDR1 is SQVTM, CDR2 ANQGSEA. The CDR3 runs to 14 residues.

The J gene is TRBJ1-1, the V gene TRBV6-5, with D tentatively TRBD1 (5 bases). The V and J ends lost 7 bases and 3 bases respectively, with 15 bases between them. CDR3 size: 14 residues. The germline V gene encodes CDR1 MNHEY and CDR2 SVGAGI. CDR3 in amino acids: CASTLTRGDTEAFF. In nucleotides, the CDR3 is TGTGCCAGCACCCTGACACGGGGGGACACTGAAGCTTTCTTT.

Details on this clone: One end of the junction fails to match germline, which may point to a read error. The rearrangement links TRBV6-1 to TRBJ2-7; TRBD1 matches at 9 bases. This CDR3 contains 14 residues. Per germline, CDR1 MNHNS and CDR2 SASEGT. The CDR3 nucleotides read TGTGCCGGCAGCGTTCTTAGGACAGGGGTCGGGCAGTACTTC. It codes for CAGSVLRTGVGQYF.

The chain has TRBV9 and TRBJ2-7, with a possible D match to TRBD1 (6 bases). This CDR3 is built from 19 residues. Trimming shortened V by 0 bases and J by 6 bases, and 28 bases separated the two germline ends. Germline V gene data show CDR1 as SGDLS and CDR2 as YYNGEE. As DNA, the CDR3 is TGTGCCAGCAGCGTAGAATCTTTACCCCAGGGGACATCAACGGGCGAGCAGTACTTC. Protein product: CASSVESLPQGTSTGEQYF.

The chain recombines TRBV28 with TRBJ2-3; 7 nucleotides align to TRBD2. Germline V CDR1 and CDR2: MDHEN, SYDVKM. This CDR3 spans 15 amino acids. With V trimmed by 2 bases and J by 4 bases, 6 bases remained unmatched. The CDR3 here is CASSLGGSGADTQYF. In DNA, the CDR3 is TGTGCCAGCAGTTTAGGCGGGAGTGGTGCAGATACGCAGTATTTT.

CDR3 residues: CAWSLTTGNQPQHF. CDR3 sequence (DNA): TGTGCCTGGAGTCTGACTACGGGGAATCAGCCCCAGCATTTT. This chain links TRBV30 with TRBJ1-5; D not certain. The germline CDR1 and CDR2 sequences are GTSNPN and SVGIG (reference sequence). Trimming left V 2 bases short and J 4 bases short, with 12 bases between. The CDR3 spans 14 residues.

The rearrangement links TRBV10-1 to TRBJ1-4; perhaps TRBD1 as D (6 bases). Trimming removed 5 bases from V and 8 bases from J, with 18 bases in between. The CDR3 is made up of 15 amino acids. The germline V gene has CDR1 WNHNN and CDR2 SYGVQD (reference sequence). The CDR3 DNA follows: TGCGCCAGCAGTCCTCGACAGGTAAGGAAAGAAAAACTGTTTTTT. Amino acids: CASSPRQVRKEKLFF.

The chain combines TRBV6-6 with TRBJ1-1; D is unclear. The CDR3 runs 16 residues. V was pared by 4 bases and J by 4 bases, with 19 bases between. Germline-derived CDR1 and CDR2 are MNHNY and SVGAGI (reference sequence). The CDR3, as DNA: TGTGCCAGCAGTTGGTATTCAGACGTCCCGGGCACTGAAGCTTTCTTT. Its translation is CASSWYSDVPGTEAFF.

The chain uses TRBV30 and TRBJ2-1; TRBD2 might be the D (6 bases). The germline V gene encodes CDR1 GTSNPN and CDR2 SVGIG (reference sequence). Trimming removed 5 bases from V and 12 bases from J, with 26 bases in between. The CDR3 covers 15 residues. The CDR3 nucleotides read TGTGCCTGGGTGGCTATCTCAACTAGAGCGGGTGGGCAGTTCTTC. Translation gives CAWVAISTRAGGQFF. The full variable domain, its missing parts supplied by reference TRBV30 and TRBJ2-1, is SQTIHQWPATLVQPVGSPLSLECTVEGTSNPNLYWYRQAAGRGLQLLFYSVGIGQISSEVPQNLSASRPQDRQFILSSKKLLLSDSGFYLCAWVAISTRAGGQFFGPGTRLTVL.

CDR3 sequence (DNA): TGTGCCAGCTCACCACAAGGGGTAGGGAATCAGCCCCAGCATTTT. It translates to CASSPQGVGNQPQHF. The chain uses TRBV18 and TRBJ1-5; D might be TRBD1 (5 bases). This CDR3 comprises 15 residues. Trimming stripped 1 base from V and 4 bases from J, with 11 bases between. CDR1 is KGHSH, CDR2 LQKENI, per germline.

The V call is TRBV6-5, the J call TRBJ2-7; TRBD1 matches at 12 bases. Per germline, CDR1 MNHEY and CDR2 SVGAGI. The CDR3 sequence is 15 residues long. The junction had 12 bases not matched to a gene; V was cut back by 6 bases and J by 9 bases. DNA of the CDR3: TGTGCCAGCAGCCCCGGGACAGGGGGCGACCTGGGGCAGTACTTC. Translating gives CASSPGTGGDLGQYF.

This clone has just a few counts. This chain links TRBV30 with TRBJ1-1; the D is unclear. Trimming removed 0 bases at V and 6 bases at J, with 11 bases between. Germline V gene lookup returns CDR1 GTSNPN and CDR2 SVGIG (reference sequence). CDR3 length: 13 residues. The CDR3 DNA is TGTGCCTGGAGTGTACTTCCCAACCCTGAAGCTTTCTTT. Residues: CAWSVLPNPEAFF.

In DNA form, the CDR3 reads TGCGCCAGCAGCTTGGAGGCTAGCGGGGCCCAAGAGACCCAGTACTTC. This translates into CASSLEASGAQETQYF. The rearrangement links TRBV5-1 to TRBJ2-5, with 9 bases fitting TRBD2. Germline CDR1 reads SGHRS; CDR2 reads YFSETQ. V dropped 0 bases and J dropped 1; count of bases not matched to a gene: 4. CDR3 size: 16 residues.

This chain joins TRBV30 and TRBJ2-4, with D perhaps matching TRBD1 (5 bases). Germline V gives CDR1 GTSNPN, CDR2 SVGIG (reference sequence). V was shortened by 2 bases and J by 2 bases, with 7 bases between the two germline ends. The CDR3 contains 13 residues. The CDR3 coding sequence is TGTGCCTGGAGTAGGACAACCAAAAACATTCAGTACTTC. Protein sequence: CAWSRTTKNIQYF.

This chain joins TRBV5-6 and TRBJ2-3; perhaps TRBD2 as D (6 bases). CDR3 length: 13 residues. V lost 4 bases to trimming and J lost 3 bases, with 9 bases between them. From germline, CDR1 is SGHDT and CDR2 YYEEEE. In DNA form, the CDR3 reads TGTGCCAGCAGCCTGACTAGTACAGATACGCAGTATTTT. This codes for CASSLTSTDTQYF. Full variable domain (remainder filled in from reference TRBV5-6 and TRBJ2-3): DAGVTQSPTHLIKTRGQQVTLRCSPKSGHDTVSWYQQALGQGPQFIFQYYEEEERQRGNFPDRFSGHQFPNYSSELNVNALLLGDSALYLCASSLTSTDTQYFGPGTRLTVL.

CDR3 in amino acids: CASSLANTDTQYF. The CDR3 region has the DNA TGTGCCAGCAGTTTAGCTAACACAGATACGCAGTATTTT. The J gene is TRBJ2-3, the V gene TRBV28; D ambiguous. V lost 2 bases and J 2 bases, leaving 5 bases between the germline ends. In germline, CDR1 is MDHEN, CDR2 SYDVKM. This CDR3 is built from 13 residues.

This sequence joins TRBV19 and TRBJ1-5, with 7 bases aligning to TRBD1. This CDR3 contains 15 residues. Trimming took 5 bases from V and 6 from J; bases not matched to a gene: 10. Germline V gene lookup returns CDR1 LNHDA and CDR2 SQIVND (reference sequence). This CDR3 is CASSGDRAWSQPQHF. The CDR3, as DNA: TGTGCCAGTAGTGGCGACAGGGCCTGGAGTCAGCCCCAGCATTTT.

CDR3 bases: TGTGCCAGTAGAAATCTTCACGGGACAGATTATGGCTACACCTTC. Its translation is CASRNLHGTDYGYTF. V and J are TRBV19 and TRBJ1-2, with 7 bases lining up with TRBD1. CDR3 length: 15 amino acids. V lost 6 bases, J lost 5 bases, and 12 bases stayed unmatched. Germline values: CDR1 LNHDA, CDR2 SQIVND (reference sequence).

This sequence joins TRBV11-2 and TRBJ2-7; D is perhaps TRBD2 (6 bases). The germline gives CDR1 SGHAT, CDR2 FQNNGV. The CDR3 totals 12 residues. The V end was cut by 1 base, the J end by 5 bases, with 6 bases between. The CDR3 protein is CASSLGEDEQYF. CDR3 coding DNA: TGTGCCAGCAGCTTAGGGGAGGACGAGCAGTACTTC.